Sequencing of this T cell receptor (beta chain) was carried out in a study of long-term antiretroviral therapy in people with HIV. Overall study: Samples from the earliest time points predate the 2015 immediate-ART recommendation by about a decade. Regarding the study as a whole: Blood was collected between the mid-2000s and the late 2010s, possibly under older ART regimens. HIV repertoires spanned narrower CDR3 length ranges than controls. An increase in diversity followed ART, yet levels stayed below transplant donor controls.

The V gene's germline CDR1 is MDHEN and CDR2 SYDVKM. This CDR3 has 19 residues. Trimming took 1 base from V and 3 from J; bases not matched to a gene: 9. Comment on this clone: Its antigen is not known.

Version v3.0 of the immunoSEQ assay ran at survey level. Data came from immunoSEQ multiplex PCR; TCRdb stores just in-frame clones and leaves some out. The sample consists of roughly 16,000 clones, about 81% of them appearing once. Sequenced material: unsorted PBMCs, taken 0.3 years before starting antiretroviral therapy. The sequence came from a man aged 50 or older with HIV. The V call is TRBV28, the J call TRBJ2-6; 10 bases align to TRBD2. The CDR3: CASSLYRTSGPGGANVLTF. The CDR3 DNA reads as TGTGCCAGCAGTTTATATCGGACTAGCGGTCCTGGTGGGGCCAACGTCCTGACTTTC. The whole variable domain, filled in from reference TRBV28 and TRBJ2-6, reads DVKVTQSSRYLVKRTGEKVFLECVQDMDHENMFWYRQDPGLGLRLIYFSYDVKMKEKGDIPEGYSVSREKKERFSLILESASTNQTSMYLCASSLYRTSGPGGANVLTFGAGSRLTVL.